The 26 T cell receptor beta chains reported below all come from one sample, sequenced in a study of blood T cell repertoires in COVID-19. The data were produced by immunoSEQ multiplex PCR, yet TCRdb's version contains in-frame clones alone and is incomplete. This table holds around 100,000 clones, 90% found once. Sequencing was performed on peripheral blood. These receptors were obtained from a man between 18 and 35 years old with COVID-19, enrolled during active disease.

This sequence joins TRBV9 and TRBJ2-7; D is possibly TRBD1 (6 bases). V lost 0 bases and J 2 bases, leaving 12 bases between the germline ends. CDR1 SGDLS and CDR2 YYNGEE come from the germline V gene. The CDR3 consists of 15 residues. The CDR3 coding sequence is TGTGCCAGCAGCGTAGACTTGGGGGCCCCCTACGAGCAGTACTTC. It specifies CASSVDLGAPYEQYF.

The V call is TRBV5-4, the J call TRBJ2-7; a possible D gene is TRBD1 (6 bases). The V gene lost 0 bases and the J gene lost 3 bases, with 16 bases spanning the gap. The CDR3 consists of 16 residues. The germline gives CDR1 SGHNT, CDR2 YYREEE (reference sequence). CDR3 loop: CASSLEVGARGYEQYF. Here the CDR3 DNA reads TGTGCCAGCAGCTTGGAGGTGGGGGCGCGAGGCTACGAGCAGTACTTC.

The CDR3 coding sequence is TGTGCCACCAGGACAGGGGCCACAGATACGCAGTATTTT. Translating gives CATRTGATDTQYF. The chain couples TRBV10-3 to TRBJ2-3; 9 positions match TRBD1. The CDR3 is 13 amino acids. Trimming at V came to 10 bases and at J to 2 bases, leaving 4 bases not matched to a gene. Germline V lookup: CDR1 ENHRY, CDR2 SYGVKD.

This clone was observed once. This chain connects TRBV4-1 to TRBJ1-5, with 7 bases identical to TRBD1. The length of the CDR3 is 16 residues. Germline-derived CDR1 and CDR2 are MGHRA and YSYEKL. V lost 0 bases, J lost 3 bases, and 5 bases stayed unmatched. The CDR3 DNA is TGCGCCAGCAGCCAAGAAAGGGGGCAGGCCAATCAGCCCCAGCATTTT. It codes for CASSQERGQANQPQHF.

The genes are TRBV5-6 and TRBJ2-5, with TRBD2 as a possible D gene (6 bases). V lost 0 bases and J 2 bases, leaving 11 bases between the germline ends. The CDR3 is 15 residues long. The germline V gene encodes CDR1 SGHDT and CDR2 YYEEEE. CDR3 in amino acids: CASSLELANQETQYF. The CDR3, as DNA: TGTGCCAGCAGCTTGGAGCTAGCGAATCAAGAGACCCAGTACTTC.

The chain couples TRBV5-8 to TRBJ2-7, with no clear D. The CDR3 totals 12 residues. Germline V gene lookup returns CDR1 SGHTS and CDR2 YDEGEE. The V end was cut by 4 bases, the J end by 3 bases, with 8 bases between. Here the CDR3 reads CASSPVIYEQYF. CDR3 DNA sequence: TGTGCCAGCAGCCCAGTTATCTACGAGCAGTACTTC.

The chain carries TRBV19 and TRBJ2-2; perhaps TRBD1 as D (5 bases). The CDR3 length is 14 residues. CDR1 and CDR2 (germline): LNHDA, SQIVND (reference sequence). Trimming removed 6 bases from V and 5 bases from J, with 13 bases in between. The chain's CDR3 is CASSIDRETGELFF. The CDR3, as DNA: TGTGCCAGTAGCATCGACAGAGAGACCGGGGAGCTGTTTTTT.

V usage is TRBV4-1 and J usage is TRBJ2-1; TRBD2 agrees at 8 bases. The CDR3 consists of 15 residues. Germline V CDR1 and CDR2: MGHRA, YSYEKL. J lost 2 bases, V lost 4 bases, and 4 bases had no gene match. The CDR3 nucleotides are TGCGCCAGCAGCCTCGCGGGGGGTACCTACAATGAGCAGTTCTTC. Protein: CASSLAGGTYNEQFF.

The chain is built from TRBV28 and TRBJ2-3; no definite D call. The CDR3 loop spans 13 amino acids. Germline CDR1 and CDR2: MDHEN and SYDVKM. Trimming stripped 6 bases from V and 5 bases from J, with 12 bases between. CDR3 coding DNA: TGTGCCAGCAGAAGAACTACACAAGATACGCAGTATTTT. It translates to CASRRTTQDTQYF.

About this clone: Other DNA sequences in the same sample also yield this CDR3. V gene TRBV4-3 combines with J gene TRBJ1-2, with D perhaps matching TRBD1 (5 bases). Germline values: CDR1 LGHNA, CDR2 YSLEER. V shed 5 bases and J shed 8 bases, with 18 bases lying between them. The CDR3 has 14 amino acids. The CDR3 loop is CASSSMRGAGGYTF. DNA for the CDR3: TGCGCCAGCAGCTCAATGCGCGGGGCGGGGGGCTACACCTTC.

On this clone: Its ends do not fully match the called genes, so a read error is possible. This chain links TRBV7-9 with TRBJ1-1; 7 bases match TRBD1. Germline V gene data show CDR1 as SEHNR and CDR2 as FQNEAQ (reference sequence). This CDR3 has 16 residues. CDR3 region: CASSLEQGTANTETFF. For the CDR3, the DNA is TGTGCCAGCAGCTTAGAGCAGGGGACAGCCAACACTGAAACTTTCTTT.

This chain joins TRBV6-1 and TRBJ2-7; TRBD2 matches at 7 bases. There are 15 residues in the CDR3. Germline CDR1 MNHNS, CDR2 SASEGT. V lost 0 bases to trimming and J lost 1 base; unmatched junction nucleotides: 3. The chain's CDR3 is CASSEAGGGSYEQYF. CDR3 nucleotide sequence: TGTGCCAGCAGTGAAGCTGGGGGGGGTTCCTACGAGCAGTACTTC.

V is TRBV5-6 and J is TRBJ2-7, with a tentative D call TRBD1 (7 bases). The CDR3 has 15 amino acids. Germline V gene data show CDR1 as SGHDT and CDR2 as YYEEEE. V lost 4 bases to trimming and J lost 0 bases, with 14 bases between them. CDR3 nucleotides: TGTGCCAGCAGCCCCAGGGGGGCCCGCTCCTACGAGCAGTACTTC. Its protein product is CASSPRGARSYEQYF.

The chain recombines TRBV2 with TRBJ1-2, with D maybe TRBD1 (6 bases). This CDR3 contains 14 residues. V lost 8 bases, J lost 8 bases, and 21 bases lay in between. The V gene's germline CDR1 is SNHLY and CDR2 FYNNEI. CDR3 residues: CASGEEYRARGYTF. CDR3 nucleotide sequence: TGTGCCAGCGGGGAAGAGTACAGGGCGCGAGGCTACACCTTC. Full variable domain (outside the CDR3, taken from reference TRBV2 and TRBJ1-2): EPEVTQTPSHQVTQMGQEVILRCVPISNHLYFYWYRQILGQKVEFLVSFYNNEISEKSEIFDDQFSVERPDGSNFTLKIRSTKLEDSAMYFCASGEEYRARGYTFGSGTRLTVV.

In this sample, this clone turned up once. The chain carries TRBV4-3 and TRBJ2-7; weak D call: TRBD2 (5 bases). This CDR3 is built from 15 residues. V lost 1 base, J lost 3 bases, and 13 bases lay in between. Germline V gene data show CDR1 as LGHNA and CDR2 as YSLEER. The CDR3 reads CASSQGTATGYEQYF. The CDR3 DNA reads as TGCGCCAGCAGCCAAGGGACTGCCACTGGCTACGAGCAGTACTTC.

J is TRBJ2-7 and V is TRBV5-4; a weak D match, TRBD2 (6 bases). This CDR3 is built from 15 residues. Germline V gives CDR1 SGHNT, CDR2 YYREEE (reference sequence). With 5 bases removed from V and 0 bases from J, the gap between germline ends came to 15 bases. CDR3 residues: CASRGRTWSSYEQYF. In DNA, the CDR3 is TGTGCCAGCAGGGGGAGGACCTGGAGCTCCTACGAGCAGTACTTC.

CDR3 sequence reads: CASSQGGQQFF. Here the CDR3 DNA reads TGCGCCAGCAGCCAAGGCGGTCAGCAGTTCTTC. V usage is TRBV4-1 and J usage is TRBJ2-1; D remains ambiguous. This CDR3 contains 11 residues. Per germline, CDR1 MGHRA and CDR2 YSYEKL. Trimming removed 1 base at V and 11 bases at J, with 6 bases between.

The rearrangement joins TRBV6-1 to TRBJ1-2; D gene uncertain. CDR1 and CDR2 from the germline V gene are MNHNS and SASEGT. CDR3 length equals 15 residues. Deletions cut 2 bases from V and 3 bases from J, with 13 bases between. CDR3: CASSELTALDYGYTF. As DNA, the CDR3 is TGTGCCAGCAGTGAACTAACAGCTCTGGACTATGGCTACACCTTC.

The chain couples TRBV9 to TRBJ1-5; TRBD1 matches 8 bases. The CDR3 runs to 14 residues. Germline-derived CDR1 and CDR2 are SGDLS and YYNGEE. V shed 4 bases, J shed 6 bases, and the junction held 6 bases outside the gene matches. DNA of the CDR3: TGTGCCAGCAGCCCGACAGGGGATCGTCAGCCCCAGCATTTT. Its protein is CASSPTGDRQPQHF.

DNA for the CDR3: TGTGCCAGCAGCTTGGAGGGGAGGCCCTTCTTT. Amino acids: CASSLEGRPFF. The genes are TRBV5-6 and TRBJ1-1, with D possibly being TRBD1 (5 bases). Trimming removed 0 bases from V and 14 bases from J, with 11 bases in between. CDR3 length equals 11 residues. CDR1 SGHDT and CDR2 YYEEEE come from the germline V gene.

The genes are TRBV21-1 and TRBJ2-7; the table names TRBD2, a call not compared with the DNA. TRBV21-1 represents a pseudogene. The CDR3 loop spans 17 amino acids. The CDR3 DNA reads TGTGCCAGCAGCGCAGGACTAGCGGGAGTCAGCTCCTACGAGCAGTACTTC. It is translated as CASSAGLAGVSSYEQYF.

The chain recombines TRBV30 with TRBJ1-3; TRBD1 is a possible D gene (5 bases). The V gene's germline CDR1 is GTSNPN and CDR2 SVGIG (reference sequence). This CDR3 comprises 14 residues. Trimming pared 0 bases from V and 2 bases from J, leaving 8 bases between. The CDR3 sequence is CAWSVRGAGNTIYF. In DNA form, the CDR3 reads TGTGCCTGGAGTGTGCGGGGGGCTGGAAACACCATATATTTT.

This chain joins TRBV28 and TRBJ1-2; D uncertain. Trimming took 5 bases from V and 4 from J, leaving 11 bases between them. The length of the CDR3 is 13 residues. Germline V CDR1 and CDR2: MDHEN, SYDVKM. CDR3 loop: CASSPPGSYGYTF. CDR3 nucleotides: TGTGCCAGCAGTCCCCCGGGTAGCTATGGCTACACCTTC.

V gene TRBV30 combines with J gene TRBJ2-5; possibly TRBD1 for D (6 bases). This CDR3 contains 11 residues. The V and J ends lost 7 bases and 1 base respectively, with 7 bases between them. Looked up from germline, CDR1 is GTSNPN and CDR2 is SVGIG (reference sequence). The CDR3 region has the DNA TGTGCCTACAGGGTCCAAGAGACCCAGTACTTC. Amino acid sequence: CAYRVQETQYF. Complete variable domain (other parts from reference TRBV30 and TRBJ2-5): SQTIHQWPATLVQPVGSPLSLECTVEGTSNPNLYWYRQAAGRGLQLLFYSVGIGQISSEVPQNLSASRPQDRQFILSSKKLLLSDSGFYLCAYRVQETQYFGPGTRLLVL.

The CDR3 protein is CASSFRDRVDNEQFF. The CDR3, as DNA: TGTGCCAGCAGCTTCAGGGACAGGGTGGACAATGAGCAGTTCTTC. The chain has TRBV11-2 and TRBJ2-1; 9 nucleotides line up with TRBD1. CDR1 is SGHAT and CDR2 is FQNNGV in the germline V gene. The CDR3 runs 15 residues. After removal of 3 bases from V and 5 bases from J, the junction contained 5 bases not matched to a gene.

The gene calls are TRBV3-1 (or the pseudogene TRBV3-2) and TRBJ1-2, with D possibly matching TRBD1 (6 bases). CDR1 is LGHDT and CDR2 is YNNKEL in the germline V gene (reference sequence). Between the trimmed V and J ends, which lost 4 bases and 2 bases, there was a span of 17 bases. This CDR3 spans 16 amino acids. The CDR3 protein is CASSPAGGLGNYGYTF. The CDR3 DNA sequence: TGTGCCAGCAGCCCAGCGGGGGGGCTAGGGAACTATGGCTACACCTTC.